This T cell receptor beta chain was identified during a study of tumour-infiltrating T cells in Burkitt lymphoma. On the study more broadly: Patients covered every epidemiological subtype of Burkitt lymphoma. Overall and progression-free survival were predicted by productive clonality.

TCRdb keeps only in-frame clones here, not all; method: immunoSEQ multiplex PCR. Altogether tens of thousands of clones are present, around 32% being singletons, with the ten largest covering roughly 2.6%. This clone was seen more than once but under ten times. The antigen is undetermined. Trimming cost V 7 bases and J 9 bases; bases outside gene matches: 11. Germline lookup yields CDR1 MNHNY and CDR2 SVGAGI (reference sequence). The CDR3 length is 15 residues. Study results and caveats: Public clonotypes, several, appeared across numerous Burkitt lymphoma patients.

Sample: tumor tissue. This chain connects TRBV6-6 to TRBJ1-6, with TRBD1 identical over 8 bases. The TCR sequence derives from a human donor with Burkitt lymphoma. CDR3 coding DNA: TGTGCCAGCAACCCGAACCGACAGGGGTTTTCACCCCTCCACTTT. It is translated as CASNPNRQGFSPLHF.